Listed below are T cell receptor beta chains from one sample, sequenced in a study of T cells in Graves' hyperthyroidism and ophthalmopathy. Each CDR3 protein is one row after TCRdb ran MiXCR on the multiplex PCR reads. The data contain 300,000 to 400,000 distinct CDR3 sequences, over 20% of them singletons. Sequenced material: blood. Receptors were obtained from a woman in her fifties or sixties with Graves' hyperthyroidism. Each CDR3 is given with its conserved first and last residue. Each record gives: D gene, V gene, clone size, J gene, CDR3 DNA, CDR3 protein. D genes are given only for firm matches. Size tells how often a clone was seen (once, few, many) or the class of an expanded clone, and some rows leave it out.

D gene: -
V gene: TRBV28
clone size: many
J gene: TRBJ2-7
CDR3 DNA: TGTGCCAGCAGTTCGGGGCGGGCGCAGTACTTC
CDR3 protein: CASSSGRAQYF

D gene: TRBD1
V gene: TRBV29-1
clone size: -
J gene: TRBJ1-3
CDR3 DNA: TGCAGCGTCTCCGGACAGGGGGGAAACACCATATATTTT
CDR3 protein: CSVSGQGGNTIYF

D gene: -
V gene: TRBV6-1
clone size: few
J gene: TRBJ1-2
CDR3 DNA: TGTGCCAGCAGTGGATTCGCTAACTATGGCTACACCTTC
CDR3 protein: CASSGFANYGYTF

D gene: TRBD1
V gene: TRBV20-1
clone size: -
J gene: TRBJ1-1
CDR3 DNA: TGCAGTGCTAGCACAGGGGTCGTTGCTTTCTTT
CDR3 protein: CSASTGVVAFF

D gene: -
V gene: TRBV3-1
clone size: many
J gene: TRBJ1-1
CDR3 DNA: TGTGCCAGCAGCCAAGCAGCATTAATGAACACTGAAGCTTTCTTT
CDR3 protein: CASSQAALMNTEAFF

D gene: TRBD1
V gene: TRBV10-3
clone size: -
J gene: TRBJ2-2
CDR3 DNA: TGTGCCATCAGGAGGGACAGGGAGGCCACCGGGGAGCTGTTTTTT
CDR3 protein: CAIRRDREATGELFF

D gene: -
V gene: TRBV29-1
clone size: few
J gene: TRBJ2-2
CDR3 DNA: TGCAGCGTTGATCAGGGGGGGGCCGGGGAGCTGTTTTTT
CDR3 protein: CSVDQGGAGELFF

D gene: -
V gene: TRBV12-3/TRBV12-4
clone size: -
J gene: TRBJ1-3
CDR3 DNA: TGTGCCGGGGGGGGGCTAATCTCTGGAAACACCATATATTTT
CDR3 protein: CAGGGLISGNTIYF

D gene: -
V gene: TRBV7-9
clone size: -
J gene: TRBJ2-5
CDR3 DNA: TGTGCCAGCAGCCACAGTCTATCCGGAGAGACCCAGTACTTC
CDR3 protein: CASSHSLSGETQYF

D gene: TRBD2
V gene: TRBV20-1
clone size: many
J gene: TRBJ2-1
CDR3 DNA: TGCAGTGCCCAACTAGCGGGAGGGCCTCTAGCTAATGAGCAGTTCTTC
CDR3 protein: CSAQLAGGPLANEQFF

D gene: -
V gene: TRBV7-3
clone size: many
J gene: TRBJ2-3
CDR3 DNA: TGTGCCAGCAGCCAGGATGGGAAAGCGCAGTATTTT
CDR3 protein: CASSQDGKAQYF

D gene: -
V gene: TRBV5-1
clone size: few
J gene: TRBJ1-4
CDR3 DNA: TGCGCCAGCAGCTCAGACAGAAAACTGTTTTTT
CDR3 protein: CASSSDRKLFF

D gene: -
V gene: TRBV28
clone size: many
J gene: TRBJ1-2
CDR3 DNA: TGTGCCAGCAGTTTTGGGGGAGACTATGGCTACACCTTC
CDR3 protein: CASSFGGDYGYTF

D gene: -
V gene: TRBV7-8
clone size: once
J gene: TRBJ2-3
CDR3 DNA: TGTGCCAGCAGCCTCCCGAGGGACTGGGCTGATACGCAGTATTTT
CDR3 protein: CASSLPRDWADTQYF

D gene: -
V gene: TRBV7-9
clone size: many
J gene: TRBJ2-1
CDR3 DNA: TGTGCCAGCAGCTCCGGCTCGTTCTTC
CDR3 protein: CASSSGSFF

D gene: -
V gene: TRBV7-9
clone size: -
J gene: TRBJ1-1
CDR3 DNA: TGTGCCAGCCGGGGGAGACCCGGGGGGCGCTTTTCTTTGGCCACTGAAGCTTTCTTT
CDR3 protein: CASRGRPGGRFSLATEAFF

D gene: -
V gene: TRBV10-2
clone size: many
J gene: TRBJ1-2
CDR3 DNA: TGCGCCAGCAGTAGCAATAACTATGGCTACACCTTC
CDR3 protein: CASSSNNYGYTF

D gene: TRBD2
V gene: TRBV7-9
clone size: many
J gene: TRBJ2-1
CDR3 DNA: TGTGCCAGCAGCTCCACTAGCGGGAGGGGGCACGCCTACAATGAGCAGTTCTTC
CDR3 protein: CASSSTSGRGHAYNEQFF

D gene: TRBD2
V gene: TRBV4-2
clone size: -
J gene: TRBJ2-3
CDR3 DNA: TGTGCCAGCAGCTCCCTGACTAGCGGGGGGGCCAGAGATACGCAGTATTTT
CDR3 protein: CASSSLTSGGARDTQYF

D gene: -
V gene: TRBV29-1
clone size: many
J gene: TRBJ2-6
CDR3 DNA: TGCAGCGTTCCGTCAGCGCACTCTGGGGCCAACGTCCTGACTTTC
CDR3 protein: CSVPSAHSGANVLTF

D gene: TRBD2
V gene: TRBV29-1
clone size: many
J gene: TRBJ2-1
CDR3 DNA: TGCAGCGTTGGAGTTAGCGGGGGATATTACAATGAGCAGTTCTTC
CDR3 protein: CSVGVSGGYYNEQFF

D gene: -
V gene: TRBV28
clone size: many
J gene: TRBJ2-7
CDR3 DNA: TGTGCCAGCAAGGCGGTAAGGGGAAGCACCTACGAGCAGTACTTC
CDR3 protein: CASKAVRGSTYEQYF

D gene: -
V gene: TRBV28
clone size: once
J gene: TRBJ1-1
CDR3 DNA: TGTGCCAGCAGTTCTCTGACATCAAAGAACACTGAAGCTTTCTTT
CDR3 protein: CASSSLTSKNTEAFF

D gene: TRBD2
V gene: TRBV6-1
clone size: many
J gene: TRBJ2-7
CDR3 DNA: TGTGCCAGCAGTGAAGCGGGCGGACTAGCCTACGAGCAGTACTTC
CDR3 protein: CASSEAGGLAYEQYF

D gene: -
V gene: TRBV7-9
clone size: many
J gene: TRBJ1-1
CDR3 DNA: TGTGCCAGCAGCCGGACCTCAGGCACTGAAGCTTTCTTT
CDR3 protein: CASSRTSGTEAFF

D gene: -
V gene: TRBV28
clone size: many
J gene: TRBJ2-3
CDR3 DNA: TGTGCCAGCAGTTTAGGGGTGGGAGGAAGCGATACGCAGTATTTT
CDR3 protein: CASSLGVGGSDTQYF

D gene: TRBD2
V gene: TRBV11-2
clone size: many
J gene: TRBJ2-5
CDR3 DNA: TGTGCCAGCAGCTTACGTGTCGCTAGCGGGAAGGAGACCCAGTACTTC
CDR3 protein: CASSLRVASGKETQYF

D gene: -
V gene: TRBV19
clone size: few
J gene: TRBJ2-2
CDR3 DNA: TGTGCCACCAGAGGCCTCCCGGGGACGAACACCGGGGAGCTGTTTTTT
CDR3 protein: CATRGLPGTNTGELFF

D gene: -
V gene: TRBV5-1
clone size: few
J gene: TRBJ2-1
CDR3 DNA: TGCGCCAGCAGCTTGGACGTAAGGAATGAGCAGTTCTTC
CDR3 protein: CASSLDVRNEQFF

D gene: TRBD2
V gene: TRBV7-8
clone size: -
J gene: TRBJ2-1
CDR3 DNA: TGTGCCAGCAGCTTGGGTAGCGGGAGGACCTACAATGAGCAGTTCTTC
CDR3 protein: CASSLGSGRTYNEQFF

D gene: -
V gene: TRBV28
clone size: -
J gene: TRBJ1-6
CDR3 DNA: TGTGCCAGCAGTCCATACAGTCCTGAGCATTCACCCCTCCACTTT
CDR3 protein: CASSPYSPEHSPLHF

D gene: TRBD1
V gene: TRBV13
clone size: -
J gene: TRBJ2-7
CDR3 DNA: TGTGCCAGCAGCTCTACGGGACAGCCCTACGAGCAGTACTTC
CDR3 protein: CASSSTGQPYEQYF

D gene: -
V gene: TRBV12-3/TRBV12-4
clone size: many
J gene: TRBJ2-3
CDR3 DNA: TGTGCCAGCACCCTAGGCAGGGCCTCGGGCGTTACGCAGTATTTT
CDR3 protein: CASTLGRASGVTQYF

D gene: -
V gene: TRBV4-1
clone size: many
J gene: TRBJ1-1
CDR3 DNA: TGCGCCAGCAGCCAAGTGGCCCTGCCCAGGTCATTGAACACTGAAGCTTTCTTT
CDR3 protein: CASSQVALPRSLNTEAFF

D gene: -
V gene: TRBV7-3
clone size: many
J gene: TRBJ2-1
CDR3 DNA: TGTGCCAGCAGCTCATCTCGGTACAATGAGCAGTTCTTC
CDR3 protein: CASSSSRYNEQFF

D gene: -
V gene: TRBV28
clone size: many
J gene: TRBJ2-1
CDR3 DNA: TGTGCCAGCAGTTTACAGGGGTGGGGCAATGAGCAGTTCTTC
CDR3 protein: CASSLQGWGNEQFF

D gene: -
V gene: TRBV15
clone size: -
J gene: TRBJ1-2
CDR3 DNA: TGTGCCACCCCTACCTCGGACGGCTATGGCTACACCTTC
CDR3 protein: CATPTSDGYGYTF

D gene: -
V gene: TRBV15
clone size: many
J gene: TRBJ2-5
CDR3 DNA: TGTGCCACCAGCAGAGACGGGACCCATCAAGAGACCCAGTACTTC
CDR3 protein: CATSRDGTHQETQYF

D gene: TRBD1
V gene: TRBV2
clone size: -
J gene: TRBJ1-2
CDR3 DNA: TGTGCCACTGGACAGGCATCCTATGGCTACACCTTC
CDR3 protein: CATGQASYGYTF

D gene: -
V gene: TRBV3-1
clone size: many
J gene: TRBJ1-1
CDR3 DNA: TGTGCCAGCAGCCTCGCCGCGGTGAACACTGAAGCTTTCTTT
CDR3 protein: CASSLAAVNTEAFF

D gene: TRBD1
V gene: TRBV3-1
clone size: many
J gene: TRBJ1-1
CDR3 DNA: TGTGCCAGCAGCCCTCTCCGACAGGGGAAAGCTTTCTTT
CDR3 protein: CASSPLRQGKAFF

D gene: TRBD2
V gene: TRBV7-9
clone size: few
J gene: TRBJ2-2
CDR3 DNA: TGTGCCAGCAGCTTAGTGGCGGGAGTTTGGACCGGGGAGCTGTTTTTT
CDR3 protein: CASSLVAGVWTGELFF

D gene: -
V gene: TRBV5-1
clone size: many
J gene: TRBJ1-1
CDR3 DNA: TGCGCCAGCAGCTTAGATCCCCCCGGGACGATACGAACTGAAGCTTTCTTT
CDR3 protein: CASSLDPPGTIRTEAFF

D gene: TRBD2
V gene: TRBV20-1
clone size: few
J gene: TRBJ2-1
CDR3 DNA: TGCAGTGCTAAACAGACTAGCGGGAGATCATGGGGAAATGAGCAGTTCTTC
CDR3 protein: CSAKQTSGRSWGNEQFF

D gene: -
V gene: TRBV5-1
clone size: -
J gene: TRBJ2-1
CDR3 DNA: TGCGCCAGCAGCTTGTCTGCCCGGAGTGACAATGAGCAGTTCTTC
CDR3 protein: CASSLSARSDNEQFF

D gene: -
V gene: TRBV5-6
clone size: many
J gene: TRBJ1-5
CDR3 DNA: TGTGCCAGCAGCTTGAAGGGTAATCAGCCCCAGCATTTT
CDR3 protein: CASSLKGNQPQHF